These T cell receptor beta chains were read from a single sample in a study of T cell responses to AZD1222 COVID-19 vaccine. Profiling relied on immunoSEQ multiplex PCR, and the TCRdb table lists in-frame clones only, not all of them. The repertoire holds approximately 140,000 clones, with around nine tenths as singletons. The material sequenced was peripheral blood, taken 28 days after the second AZD1222 dose. The receptors originated from an adult who received the AZD1222 COVID-19 vaccine. The CDR3 runs from the conserved cysteine through the conserved F or W. Each record gives: J gene, clone size, V gene, D gene, CDR3 protein, CDR3 DNA. D genes are given only for firm matches. Some rows mark clone size as missing; the rest say once, few, many or name a class of expanded clone.

>TRBJ1-2|once|TRBV27|TRBD1
CASSFRDRYGYTF
TGTGCCAGCAGCTTCCGGGACAGATATGGCTACACCTTC
>TRBJ1-1|.|TRBV6-5|.
CASRGGGGDTEAFF
TGTGCCAGCAGGGGAGGTGGGGGCGACACTGAAGCTTTCTTT
>TRBJ2-1|.|TRBV29-1|TRBD1
CSVEPDRGLYNEQFF
TGCAGCGTTGAGCCCGACAGGGGGCTATACAATGAGCAGTTCTTC
>TRBJ2-1|.|TRBV6-1|TRBD2
CASSEEREGREQFF
TGTGCCAGCAGTGAGGAGCGGGAGGGCCGTGAGCAGTTCTTC
>TRBJ1-3|.|TRBV28|.
CASSFNLGGSGNTIYF
TGTGCCAGCAGTTTCAATCTTGGGGGCTCTGGAAACACCATATATTTT
>TRBJ1-1|.|TRBV27|.
CASSLGGNTEAFF
TGTGCCAGCAGTTTAGGGGGAAACACTGAAGCTTTCTTT
>TRBJ1-1|.|TRBV9|.
CASSVGRGLNTEAFF
TGTGCCAGCAGCGTAGGTAGAGGCTTGAACACTGAAGCTTTCTTT
>TRBJ2-7|.|TRBV11-2|.
CASSYGAGLYEQYF
TGTGCCAGCAGTTATGGGGCAGGATTATACGAGCAGTACTTC
>TRBJ2-5|.|TRBV25-1|TRBD1
CASSDPRGWGETQYF
TGTGCCAGCAGTGATCCCAGGGGGTGGGGAGAGACCCAGTACTTC
>TRBJ2-7|.|TRBV27|TRBD1
CASSSLGQGESEQYF
TGTGCCAGCAGTTCGCTGGGACAGGGAGAGAGCGAGCAGTACTTC
>TRBJ2-1|.|TRBV7-9|TRBD2
CASRQLAGGLREQFF
TGTGCCAGCAGACAACTAGCGGGAGGTCTCCGTGAGCAGTTCTTC
>TRBJ1-6|.|TRBV19|.
CASSIAGINSPLHF
TGTGCCAGTAGTATAGCGGGAATTAATTCACCCCTCCACTTT
>TRBJ2-2|.|TRBV6-5|.
CASKWTGHTGELFF
TGTGCCAGCAAATGGACTGGTCACACCGGGGAGCTGTTTTTT
>TRBJ1-1|.|TRBV19|.
CASRGLGQWVQDTEAFF
TGTGCCAGTAGAGGCCTCGGACAGTGGGTCCAAGACACTGAAGCTTTCTTT
>TRBJ2-7|.|TRBV10-3|.
CAISDRGTPAYEQYF
TGTGCCATCAGTGATCGCGGGACACCGGCCTACGAGCAGTACTTC
>TRBJ2-7|.|TRBV19|TRBD1
CASSPQGPPYEQYF
TGTGCCAGTAGTCCACAGGGGCCACCCTACGAGCAGTACTTC
>TRBJ1-2|.|TRBV5-6|TRBD1
CASSYTGGSGYTF
TGTGCCAGCAGCTATACAGGGGGCAGTGGCTACACCTTC
>TRBJ1-5|.|TRBV20-1|.
CSASNRVQDQPQHF
TGCAGTGCTAGTAACAGGGTTCAGGATCAGCCCCAGCATTTT
>TRBJ1-1|.|TRBV6-2/TRBV6-3|.
CASSYNSLTGNTEAFF
TGTGCCAGCAGTTACAACAGTCTCACAGGGAACACTGAAGCTTTCTTT
>TRBJ1-5|.|TRBV3-1/TRBV3-2|.
CASSQDVGSNQPQHF
TGTGCCAGCAGCCAAGATGTCGGGAGCAATCAGCCCCAGCATTTT